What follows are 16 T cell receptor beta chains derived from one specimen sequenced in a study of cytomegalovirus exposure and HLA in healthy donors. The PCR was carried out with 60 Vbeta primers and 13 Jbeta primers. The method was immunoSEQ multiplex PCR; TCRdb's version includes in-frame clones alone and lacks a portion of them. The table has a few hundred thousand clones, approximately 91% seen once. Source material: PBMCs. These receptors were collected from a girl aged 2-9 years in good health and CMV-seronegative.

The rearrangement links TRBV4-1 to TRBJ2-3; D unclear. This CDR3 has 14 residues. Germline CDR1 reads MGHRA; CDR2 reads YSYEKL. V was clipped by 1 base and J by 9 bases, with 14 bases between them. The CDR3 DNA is TGCGCCAGCAGCCAAGGGATCCTAGAGAACACGCAGTATTTT. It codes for CASSQGILENTQYF.

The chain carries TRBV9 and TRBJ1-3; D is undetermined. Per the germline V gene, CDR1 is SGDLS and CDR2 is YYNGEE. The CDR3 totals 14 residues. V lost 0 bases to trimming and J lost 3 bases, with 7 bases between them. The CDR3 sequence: CASSVGSDGNTIYF. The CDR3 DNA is TGTGCCAGCAGCGTAGGGTCAGATGGAAACACCATATATTTT.

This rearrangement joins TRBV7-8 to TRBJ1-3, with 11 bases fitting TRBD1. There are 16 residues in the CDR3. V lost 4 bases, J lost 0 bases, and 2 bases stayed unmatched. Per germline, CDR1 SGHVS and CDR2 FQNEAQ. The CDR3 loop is CASSSDRGHSGNTIYF. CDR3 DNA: TGTGCCAGCAGCTCGGACAGGGGGCACTCTGGAAACACCATATATTTT.

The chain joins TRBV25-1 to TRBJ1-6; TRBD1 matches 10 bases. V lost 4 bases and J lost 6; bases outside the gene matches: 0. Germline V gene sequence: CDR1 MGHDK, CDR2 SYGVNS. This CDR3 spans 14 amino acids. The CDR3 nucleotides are TGTGCCAGCAGTGGGACAGGGGGTAATTCACCCCTCCACTTT. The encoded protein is CASSGTGGNSPLHF.

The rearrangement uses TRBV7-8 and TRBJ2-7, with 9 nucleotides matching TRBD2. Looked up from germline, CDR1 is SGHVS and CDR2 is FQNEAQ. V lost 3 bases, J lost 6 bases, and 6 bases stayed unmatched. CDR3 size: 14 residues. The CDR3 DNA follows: TGTGCCAGCAGCTTCACGGGACTAGCCTCCGAGCAGTACTTC. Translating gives CASSFTGLASEQYF.

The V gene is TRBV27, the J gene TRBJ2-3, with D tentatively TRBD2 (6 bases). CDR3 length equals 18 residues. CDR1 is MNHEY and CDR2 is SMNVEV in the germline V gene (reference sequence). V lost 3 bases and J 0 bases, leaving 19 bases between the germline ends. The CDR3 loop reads CASSFLGGAPTSTDTQYF. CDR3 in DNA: TGTGCCAGCAGTTTTTTAGGCGGGGCTCCAACTAGCACAGATACGCAGTATTTT.

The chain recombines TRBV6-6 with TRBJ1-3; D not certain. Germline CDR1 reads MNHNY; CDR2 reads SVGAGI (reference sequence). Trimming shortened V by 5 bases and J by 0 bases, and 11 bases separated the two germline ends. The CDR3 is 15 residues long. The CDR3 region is CASSAGSSSGNTIYF. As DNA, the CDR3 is TGTGCCAGCAGTGCCGGGTCAAGCTCTGGAAACACCATATATTTT.

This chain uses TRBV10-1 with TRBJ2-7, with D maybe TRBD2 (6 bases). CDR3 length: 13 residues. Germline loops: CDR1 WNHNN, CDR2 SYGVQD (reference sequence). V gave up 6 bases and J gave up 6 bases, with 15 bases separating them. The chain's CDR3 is CASSPTSSGEQYF. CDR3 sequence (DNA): TGCGCCAGCAGCCCTACTAGCTCGGGCGAGCAGTACTTC.

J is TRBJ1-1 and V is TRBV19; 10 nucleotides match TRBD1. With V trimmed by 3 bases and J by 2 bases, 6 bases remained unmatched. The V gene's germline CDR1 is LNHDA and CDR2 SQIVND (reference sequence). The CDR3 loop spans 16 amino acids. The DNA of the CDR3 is TGTGCCAGTAGTATGTCGCGGGACAGGGGAAACACTGAAGCTTTCTTT. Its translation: CASSMSRDRGNTEAFF.

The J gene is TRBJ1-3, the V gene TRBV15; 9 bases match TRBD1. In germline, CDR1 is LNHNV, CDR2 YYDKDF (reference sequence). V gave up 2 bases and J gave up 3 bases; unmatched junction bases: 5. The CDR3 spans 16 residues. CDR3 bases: TGTGCCACCAGCAGAAACACAGGGGGCGATGGAAACACCATATATTTT. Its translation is CATSRNTGGDGNTIYF.

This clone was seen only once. CDR3 nucleotide sequence: TGTGCCACCTGGACAGGGGGTGATGAGCAGTTCTTC. This sequence encodes CATWTGGDEQFF. J is TRBJ2-1 and V is TRBV10-3; 10 positions agree with TRBD1. With 10 bases clipped from V and 8 bases from J, the junction kept 5 bases outside the gene matches. Germline V CDR1 and CDR2: ENHRY, SYGVKD. The CDR3 covers 12 residues.

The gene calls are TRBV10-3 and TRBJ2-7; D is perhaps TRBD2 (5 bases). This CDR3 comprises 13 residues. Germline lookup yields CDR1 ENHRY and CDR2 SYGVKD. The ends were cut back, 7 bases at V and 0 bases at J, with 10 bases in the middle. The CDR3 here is CAINAGSSYEQYF. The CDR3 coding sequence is TGTGCCATCAATGCGGGCAGCTCCTACGAGCAGTACTTC.

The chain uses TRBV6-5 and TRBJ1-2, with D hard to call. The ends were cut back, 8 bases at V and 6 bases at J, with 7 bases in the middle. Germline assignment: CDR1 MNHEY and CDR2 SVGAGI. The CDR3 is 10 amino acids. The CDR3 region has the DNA TGTGCCAGCGGTCGGGATGGCTACACCTTC. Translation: CASGRDGYTF.

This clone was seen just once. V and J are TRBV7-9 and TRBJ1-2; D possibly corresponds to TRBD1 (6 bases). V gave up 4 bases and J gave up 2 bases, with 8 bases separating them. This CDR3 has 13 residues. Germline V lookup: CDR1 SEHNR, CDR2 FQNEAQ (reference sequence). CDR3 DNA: TGTGCCAGCAGCTGGACAGTCAACTATGGCTACACCTTC. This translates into CASSWTVNYGYTF. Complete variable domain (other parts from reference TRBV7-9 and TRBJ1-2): DTGVSQNPRHKITKRGQNVTFRCDPISEHNRLYWYRQTLGQGPEFLTYFQNEAQLEKSRLLSDRFSAERPKGSFSTLEIQRTEQGDSAMYLCASSWTVNYGYTFGSGTRLTVV.

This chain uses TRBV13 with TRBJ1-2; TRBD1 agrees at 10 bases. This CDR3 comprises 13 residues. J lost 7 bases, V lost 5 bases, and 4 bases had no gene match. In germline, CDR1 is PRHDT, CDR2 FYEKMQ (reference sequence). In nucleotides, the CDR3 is TGTGCCAGCAGCCTTTGGACAGGGGGTGGCTACACCTTC. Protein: CASSLWTGGGYTF.

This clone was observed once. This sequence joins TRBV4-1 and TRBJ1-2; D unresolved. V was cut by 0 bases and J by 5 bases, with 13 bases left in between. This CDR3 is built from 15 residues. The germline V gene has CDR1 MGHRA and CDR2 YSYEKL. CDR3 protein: CASSQDQAGGYGYTF. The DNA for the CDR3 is TGCGCCAGCAGCCAAGATCAGGCGGGTGGGTATGGCTACACCTTC.